What follows are 26 T cell receptor beta chains derived from one specimen sequenced in a study of cytomegalovirus exposure and HLA in healthy donors. The PCR had 60 Vbeta and 13 Jbeta primers. Only in-frame clones appear in the TCRdb table, and some are missing; sequencing was by immunoSEQ multiplex PCR. The table includes roughly 150,000 clones, more than 7.5% detected once. The source material was PBMCs. The receptors originated from a man aged 45-65 years in good health and CMV-seronegative.

This clone was recorded a few times. V gene TRBV19 combines with J gene TRBJ1-2, with a tentative D call TRBD1 (6 bases). This CDR3 region has 14 residues. Trimming took 2 bases from V and 6 from J, leaving 13 bases between them. Germline assignment: CDR1 LNHDA and CDR2 SQIVND (reference sequence). CDR3 region: CASSIWGQENGYTF. The CDR3 DNA sequence: TGTGCCAGTAGTATATGGGGGCAGGAGAATGGCTACACCTTC.

The V call is TRBV6-1, the J call TRBJ1-1, with a possible D match to TRBD1 (6 bases). V lost 5 bases, J lost 3 bases, and 13 bases lay in between. From germline, CDR1 is MNHNS and CDR2 SASEGT. The CDR3 length is 14 residues. CDR3 loop: CASSSQGGDTEAFF. CDR3 coding DNA: TGTGCCAGCAGTTCACAGGGTGGTGACACTGAAGCTTTCTTT.

The genes are TRBV30 and TRBJ1-5, with D possibly matching TRBD1 (5 bases). This CDR3 region has 19 residues. The germline V gene encodes CDR1 GTSNPN and CDR2 SVGIG (reference sequence). The germline V and J ends were trimmed by 0 bases and 2 bases, with 23 bases remaining between them. As DNA, the CDR3 is TGTGCCTGGAGTGTGAGGCAAGGGGTGGGACTAGTGGGCAATCAGCCCCAGCATTTT. Translation gives CAWSVRQGVGLVGNQPQHF.

A few counts support this clone. The V call is TRBV5-1, the J call TRBJ2-1; 7 nucleotides line up with TRBD1. This CDR3 has 16 residues. Germline loops: CDR1 SGHRS, CDR2 YFSETQ. V trimming: 0 bases; J trimming: 3 bases; junction bases outside the gene matches: 6. The CDR3 nucleotides read TGCGCCAGCAGCTTGGGCTCCGGGACAGTCTACAATGAGCAGTTCTTC. This translates into CASSLGSGTVYNEQFF.

The V call is TRBV6-5, the J call TRBJ2-7; perhaps TRBD2 as D (5 bases). The germline gives CDR1 MNHEY, CDR2 SVGAGI. This CDR3 has 11 residues. Trimming removed 7 bases from V and 4 bases from J, with 8 bases in between. This chain's CDR3 is CASTSGYEQYF. Here the CDR3 DNA reads TGTGCCAGCACCTCGGGGTACGAGCAGTACTTC.

The chain uses TRBV18 and TRBJ1-1, with D perhaps TRBD1 (5 bases). The V end was cut by 7 bases, the J end by 4 bases, with 16 bases between. CDR3 length equals 14 residues. CDR1 is KGHSH and CDR2 is LQKENI in the germline V gene. DNA of the CDR3: TGTGCCAGCTTACATCCCGGGGGTACCACTGAAGCTTTCTTT. It is translated as CASLHPGGTTEAFF.

This clone was picked up a small number of times. The rearrangement links TRBV30 to TRBJ1-5; D is unresolved. The CDR3 runs 12 residues. Germline V lookup: CDR1 GTSNPN, CDR2 SVGIG (reference sequence). Trimming took 2 bases from V and 6 from J, leaving 8 bases between them. The CDR3 nucleotides read TGTGCCTGGAGTAAAGAGGGTCAGCCCCAGCATTTT. Translating gives CAWSKEGQPQHF.

This clone was seen only a few times. V and J are TRBV28 and TRBJ1-5; 11 nucleotides line up with TRBD1. The CDR3 consists of 13 residues. Germline CDR1 reads MDHEN; CDR2 reads SYDVKM. The J segment lost 6 bases and the V segment lost 7 bases, leaving 2 bases of the junction unmatched. CDR3 in DNA: TGTGCCAGCAAGGACAGGGGGCTTCAGCCCCAGCATTTT. It encodes CASKDRGLQPQHF. Based on the CDR3 plus reference TRBV28 and TRBJ1-5, the full variable domain is DVKVTQSSRYLVKRTGEKVFLECVQDMDHENMFWYRQDPGLGLRLIYFSYDVKMKEKGDIPEGYSVSREKKERFSLILESASTNQTSMYLCASKDRGLQPQHFGDGTRLSIL.

Only a few counts were recorded for this clone. The chain combines TRBV7-9 with TRBJ1-1, with 10 bases lining up with TRBD1. The V gene's germline CDR1 is SEHNR and CDR2 FQNEAQ (reference sequence). V shed 5 bases and J 3 bases; nucleotides not matched to a gene: 6. The CDR3 loop spans 15 amino acids. The CDR3 DNA reads TGTGCCAGCAGCGTAAGACAGGGGGCGGACACTGAAGCTTTCTTT. Encoded protein: CASSVRQGADTEAFF.

The chain has TRBV18 and TRBJ1-6, with 10 nucleotides matching TRBD1. This CDR3 has 18 residues. The germline gives CDR1 KGHSH, CDR2 LQKENI. V trimming: 4 bases; J trimming: 0 bases; junction bases outside the gene matches: 6. CDR3 nucleotide sequence: TGTGCCAGCTCACGCGGGACAGGGGCTAGCTCCTATAATTCACCCCTCCACTTT. It encodes CASSRGTGASSYNSPLHF.

This chain connects TRBV28 to TRBJ1-4; 8 bases line up with TRBD1. V shed 3 bases and J 8 bases; nucleotides not matched to a gene: 8. The CDR3 has 15 residues. Germline loops: CDR1 MDHEN, CDR2 SYDVKM. Here the CDR3 DNA reads TGTGCCAGCAGTTTTACCGGGACAGGAGGCGAAAAACTGTTTTTT. Residues: CASSFTGTGGEKLFF.

The rearrangement joins TRBV5-8 to TRBJ2-7; TRBD2 matches at 7 bases. Germline assignment: CDR1 SGHTS and CDR2 YDEGEE. V lost 7 bases to trimming and J lost 3 bases; unmatched junction nucleotides: 10. The CDR3 sequence is 14 residues long. This CDR3 is CASRPGTNIYEQYF. CDR3 coding DNA: TGTGCCAGCCGCCCCGGGACTAACATCTACGAGCAGTACTTC.

CDR3 region: CSVGPDPDTQYF. For the CDR3, the DNA is TGCAGCGTGGGCCCAGATCCAGATACGCAGTATTTT. The chain carries TRBV29-1 and TRBJ2-3, with no clear D. Germline V gene sequence: CDR1 SQVTM, CDR2 ANQGSEA. Trimming took off 6 bases at V and 4 bases at J, with 11 bases between the two ends. The CDR3 totals 12 residues.

This rearrangement joins TRBV29-1 to TRBJ2-7, with 8 bases identical to TRBD1. V shed 4 bases, J shed 2 bases, and the junction held 4 bases outside the gene matches. CDR1 and CDR2 (germline): SQVTM, ANQGSEA. This CDR3 is 13 amino acids long. The CDR3 region is CSVAPGQAYEQYF. The CDR3 DNA is TGCAGCGTTGCTCCGGGACAGGCCTACGAGCAGTACTTC.

The genes are TRBV5-8 and TRBJ2-5, with TRBD2 matching over 7 bases. The CDR3 sequence is 16 residues long. J lost 1 base, V lost 7 bases, and 13 bases had no gene match. Germline V lookup: CDR1 SGHTS, CDR2 YDEGEE. The CDR3 region is CASPAPPTSAQETQYF. Here the CDR3 DNA reads TGTGCCAGCCCCGCCCCCCCTACTAGCGCCCAAGAGACCCAGTACTTC.

The chain links TRBV11-2 to TRBJ1-1; no definite D call. CDR3 length: 14 amino acids. Germline V gene sequence: CDR1 SGHAT, CDR2 FQNNGV. V was cut by 1 base and J by 2 bases, with 8 bases left in between. For the CDR3, the DNA is TGTGCCAGCAGCTTAGGGTCAGAAAACACTGAAGCTTTCTTT. Amino acid sequence: CASSLGSENTEAFF.

This clone occurred a few times. This chain links TRBV2 with TRBJ1-4; TRBD1 aligns across 8 bases. Germline assignment: CDR1 SNHLY and CDR2 FYNNEI. The V segment lost 9 bases and the J segment 6 bases; nucleotides outside the gene matches: 9. The CDR3 covers 14 residues. CDR3 sequence reads: CASNLQGADEKLFF. In DNA form, the CDR3 reads TGTGCCAGTAACCTGCAGGGGGCTGATGAAAAACTGTTTTTT.

The J gene is TRBJ2-6, the V gene TRBV7-3; a weak D match, TRBD2 (7 bases). The ends were cut back, 5 bases at V and 4 bases at J, with 12 bases in the middle. CDR1 SGHTA and CDR2 FQGTGA come from the germline V gene. CDR3 length: 15 residues. The CDR3 DNA reads TGTGCCAGCAGCGGGGGGGCGGAAGGGGCCAACGTCCTGACTTTC. It specifies CASSGGAEGANVLTF.

The V call is TRBV4-1, the J call TRBJ2-7; tentative D call: TRBD1 (6 bases). Looked up from germline, CDR1 is MGHRA and CDR2 is YSYEKL. V was trimmed by 0 bases and J by 2 bases, leaving 11 bases between them. The CDR3 loop spans 15 amino acids. The CDR3, as DNA: TGCGCCAGCAGCCAAGATTCCCCAGGGGCCTACGAGCAGTACTTC. This translates into CASSQDSPGAYEQYF.

This clone came up a few times. The J gene is TRBJ2-2, the V gene TRBV7-3, with TRBD2 identical over 10 bases. CDR1 and CDR2 (germline): SGHTA, FQGTGA. CDR3 length: 17 amino acids. V lost 2 bases to trimming and J lost 4 bases; unmatched junction nucleotides: 7. The chain's CDR3 is CASSLLPSGSGTGELFF. Written as DNA, the CDR3 is TGTGCCAGCAGCTTACTCCCTAGCGGGAGCGGCACCGGGGAGCTGTTTTTT.

This clone showed up just a few times. This chain joins TRBV7-2 and TRBJ1-6; no definite D call. V dropped 1 base and J dropped 10 bases, with 17 bases sitting between them. Germline loops: CDR1 SGHTA, CDR2 FQGNSA. This CDR3 is built from 16 residues. CDR3 residues: CASSLVGSGVRSPLHF. CDR3 bases: TGTGCCAGCAGCTTAGTTGGGTCGGGTGTTCGGTCACCCCTCCACTTT.

This clone was seen more than once but under ten times. The chain joins TRBV5-5 to TRBJ1-5; 7 nucleotides align to TRBD1. The CDR3 runs 17 residues. The germline V gene has CDR1 SGHKS and CDR2 YYEKEE (reference sequence). V was clipped by 2 bases and J by 0 bases; unmatched bases: 8. CDR3 amino acids: CASSFSDRADSNQPQHF. Here the CDR3 DNA reads TGTGCCAGCAGCTTTAGTGACAGGGCCGATAGCAATCAGCCCCAGCATTTT.

The rearrangement joins TRBV11-1 to TRBJ2-3, with TRBD2 identical over 14 bases. V gave up 3 bases and J gave up 6 bases; unmatched junction bases: 8. Germline values: CDR1 SGHAT, CDR2 FQDESV (reference sequence). The CDR3 extends over 17 amino acids. The CDR3 reads CASSFSKTSGGADTQYF. The CDR3, as DNA: TGTGCCAGCAGCTTCTCGAAGACTAGCGGGGGGGCGGATACGCAGTATTTT.

This clone was detected a few times. The chain joins TRBV19 to TRBJ2-2; the D gene is possibly TRBD1 (11 bases). The V gene's germline CDR1 is LNHDA and CDR2 SQIVND (reference sequence). The V end was cut by 4 bases, the J end by 3 bases, with 24 bases between. This CDR3 is 19 amino acids long. CDR3 coding DNA: TGTGCCAGTAGTACAGGGGACAGGGGGACTAGCGCGTACACCGGGGAGCTGTTTTTT. This sequence encodes CASSTGDRGTSAYTGELFF. Full variable domain (rest looked up from reference TRBV19 and TRBJ2-2): DGGITQSPKYLFRKEGQNVTLSCEQNLNHDAMYWYRQDPGQGLRLIYYSQIVNDFQKGDIAEGYSVSREKKESFPLTVTSAQKNPTAFYLCASSTGDRGTSAYTGELFFGEGSRLTVL.

The V and J genes are TRBV6-1 and TRBJ1-2, with a tentative D call TRBD1 (6 bases). The germline V and J ends were trimmed by 7 bases and 0 bases, with 24 bases remaining between them. Germline values: CDR1 MNHNS, CDR2 SASEGT. CDR3 length equals 18 residues. The CDR3 bases are TGTGCCAGCACTCAAGCAGGGGCCGACCAGTTAGCTAACTATGGCTACACCTTC. Translated: CASTQAGADQLANYGYTF.

This clone occurred a few times. V gene TRBV6-5 combines with J gene TRBJ2-7, with 9 bases fitting TRBD1. Germline V gene lookup returns CDR1 MNHEY and CDR2 SVGAGI. The CDR3 sequence is 14 residues long. J gave up 5 bases and V 6 bases, and 8 bases lay outside the gene matches. CDR3 region: CASRNGQGKDEQYF. The CDR3 DNA is TGTGCCAGCAGGAACGGACAGGGGAAGGACGAGCAGTACTTC.